This T cell receptor beta chain was retrieved from a study of T cell repertoires in chronic hepatitis B (dated by TCRdb to about 2019). About this clone itself: No much larger clone exists at a distance of one base, and base qualities are not known.

V loses 8 bases, J loses 4 bases, and the germline ends lie 12 bases apart. Taken from cysteine to phenylalanine, the CDR3 has 12 residues. The read is trimmed to its CDR3 DNA, 36 bases read in frame from base 1. From the germline V gene, CDR1 is LGHNT and CDR2 is FRNRAP. The method was the immunoSEQ multiplex PCR assay. The table comes from immuneACCESS by way of TCRdb, which keeps in-frame sequences with V and J called. Part of the clones is missing from these tables; in studies checked, under half for an unresolved V gene and the rest for unknown reasons. This sample has approximately 200 clones in its table, and about 73% of those were observed once. Over 40% of the sample is held by the ten biggest clonotypes.

The chain uses TRBV12-5 and TRBJ2-7, with TRBD2 tentatively as D gene (6 bases match). The sample was HBV polymerase (pol387) epitope-specific CD8+ T cells from PBMCs. This TCR was sampled from a human donor with chronic hepatitis B virus infection. The CDR3 reads CASSREIYEQYF. The bases are TGTGCTAGTTCACGGGAGATTTACGAGCAGTACTTC.